Sequencing of this T cell receptor beta chain was carried out in a study of cytotoxic CD8 clonotypes in ibrutinib-treated CLL. Method: immunoSEQ multiplex PCR; TCRdb's copy keeps in-frame clones and lacks some. The table includes about 200,000 clones, 79% detected once. The germline V gene encodes CDR1 SNHLY and CDR2 FYNNEI. J was trimmed by 5 bases and V by 7 bases; bases with no gene match: 13. The CDR3 extends over 16 amino acids. The sequences come from PBMCs, collected after 12 months of ibrutinib treatment. The TCR comes from a human donor with chronic lymphocytic leukemia. The chain recombines TRBV2 with TRBJ1-5, with 8 bases lining up with TRBD1. In DNA form, the CDR3 reads TGTGCCAGCACCCCCAGGGGGCGGCTGGGGGATCAGCCCCAGCATTTT. Protein: CASTPRGRLGDQPQHF.